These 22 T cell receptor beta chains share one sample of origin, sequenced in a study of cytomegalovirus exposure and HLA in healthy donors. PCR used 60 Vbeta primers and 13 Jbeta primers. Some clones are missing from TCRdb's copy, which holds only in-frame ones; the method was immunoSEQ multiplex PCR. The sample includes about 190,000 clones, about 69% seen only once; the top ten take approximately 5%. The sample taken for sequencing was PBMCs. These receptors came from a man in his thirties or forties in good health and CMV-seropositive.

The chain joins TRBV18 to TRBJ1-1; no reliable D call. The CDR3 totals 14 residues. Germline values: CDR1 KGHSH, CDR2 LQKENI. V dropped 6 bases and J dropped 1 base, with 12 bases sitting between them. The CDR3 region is CASSLGYGNTEAFF. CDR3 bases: TGTGCCAGCTCCTTGGGCTACGGGAACACTGAAGCTTTCTTT.

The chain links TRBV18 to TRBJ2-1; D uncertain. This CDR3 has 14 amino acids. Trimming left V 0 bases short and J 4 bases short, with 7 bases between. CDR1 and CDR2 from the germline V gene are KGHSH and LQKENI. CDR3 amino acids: CASSPPSPYNEQFF. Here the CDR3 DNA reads TGTGCCAGCTCACCACCGAGTCCTTACAATGAGCAGTTCTTC.

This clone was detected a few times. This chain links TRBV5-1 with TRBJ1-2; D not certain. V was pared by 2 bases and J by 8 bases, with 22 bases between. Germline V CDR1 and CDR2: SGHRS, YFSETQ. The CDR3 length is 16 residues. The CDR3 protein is CASSFQGGLDSGGYTF. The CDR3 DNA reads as TGCGCCAGCAGCTTCCAAGGTGGTCTGGACTCGGGCGGCTACACCTTC.

CDR3 residues: CASSGDRRSRVTGELFF. The DNA of the CDR3 is TGTGCCAGCAGCGGGGACAGGCGGAGTAGGGTCACCGGGGAGCTGTTTTTT. The rearrangement links TRBV9 to TRBJ2-2; 8 nucleotides match TRBD1. The CDR3 runs 17 residues. The trim removed 3 bases at V and 4 bases at J, leaving 11 bases unmatched. Germline assignment: CDR1 SGDLS and CDR2 YYNGEE.

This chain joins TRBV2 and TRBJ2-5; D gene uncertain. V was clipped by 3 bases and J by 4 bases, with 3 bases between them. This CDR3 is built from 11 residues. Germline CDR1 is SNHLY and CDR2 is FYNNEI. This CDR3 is CASSDGETQYF. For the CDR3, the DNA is TGTGCCAGCAGTGACGGAGAGACCCAGTACTTC.

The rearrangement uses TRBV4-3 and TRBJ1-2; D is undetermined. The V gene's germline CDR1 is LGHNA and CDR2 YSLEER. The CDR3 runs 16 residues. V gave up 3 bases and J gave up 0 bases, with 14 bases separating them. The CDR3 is CASSQYTGSSNYGYTF. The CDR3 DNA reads TGCGCCAGCAGCCAGTATACCGGGTCGTCTAACTATGGCTACACCTTC.

The CDR3 spells CASSLGVRGTEAFF. The DNA of the CDR3 is TGTGCCAGCAGCTTAGGGGTGCGGGGCACTGAAGCTTTCTTT. The gene calls are TRBV7-3 and TRBJ1-1; the D is unclear. The CDR3 totals 14 residues. Germline V lookup: CDR1 SGHTA, CDR2 FQGTGA. Deletions cut 2 bases from V and 4 bases from J, with 11 bases between.

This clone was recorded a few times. The CDR3: CASSVGGGARETQYF. In DNA, the CDR3 is TGTGCCAGCAGCGTTGGTGGGGGGGCAAGGGAGACCCAGTACTTC. The gene calls are TRBV9 and TRBJ2-5; a weak D match, TRBD2 (7 bases). In germline, CDR1 is SGDLS, CDR2 YYNGEE. V was clipped by 2 bases and J by 5 bases, with 16 bases between them. The CDR3 consists of 15 residues.

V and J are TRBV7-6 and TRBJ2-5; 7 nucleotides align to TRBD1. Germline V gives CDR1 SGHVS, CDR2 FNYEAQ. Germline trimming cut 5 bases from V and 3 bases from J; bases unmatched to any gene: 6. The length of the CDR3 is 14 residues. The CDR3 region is CASSRRTGEETQYF. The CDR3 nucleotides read TGTGCCAGCAGCCGAAGGACAGGAGAAGAGACCCAGTACTTC.

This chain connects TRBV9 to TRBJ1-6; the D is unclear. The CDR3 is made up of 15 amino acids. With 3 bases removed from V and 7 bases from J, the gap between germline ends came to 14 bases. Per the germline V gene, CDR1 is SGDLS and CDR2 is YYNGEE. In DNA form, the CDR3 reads TGTGCCAGCAGCGGGATCGTGGTCGGGAATTCACCCCTCCACTTT. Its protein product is CASSGIVVGNSPLHF.

CDR3 residues: CASSQGASTDTQYF. The CDR3 DNA reads TGTGCCAGCTCCCAGGGGGCAAGCACAGATACGCAGTATTTT. V usage is TRBV7-3 and J usage is TRBJ2-3; 8 bases line up with TRBD1. Germline-derived CDR1 and CDR2 are SGHTA and FQGTGA. V lost 8 bases to trimming and J lost 0 bases; unmatched junction nucleotides: 4. CDR3 length: 14 residues. The full variable domain, its missing parts supplied by reference TRBV7-3 and TRBJ2-3, is GAGVSQTPSNKVTEKGKYVELRCDPISGHTALYWYRQSLGQGPEFLIYFQGTGAADDSGLPNDRFFAVRPEGSVSTLKIQRTERGDSAVYLCASSQGASTDTQYFGPGTRLTVL.

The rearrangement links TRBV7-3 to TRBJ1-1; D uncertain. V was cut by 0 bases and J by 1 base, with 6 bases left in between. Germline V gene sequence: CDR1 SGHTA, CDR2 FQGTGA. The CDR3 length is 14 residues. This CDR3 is CASSLTSGNTEAFF. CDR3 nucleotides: TGTGCCAGCAGCTTAACATCAGGGAACACTGAAGCTTTCTTT.

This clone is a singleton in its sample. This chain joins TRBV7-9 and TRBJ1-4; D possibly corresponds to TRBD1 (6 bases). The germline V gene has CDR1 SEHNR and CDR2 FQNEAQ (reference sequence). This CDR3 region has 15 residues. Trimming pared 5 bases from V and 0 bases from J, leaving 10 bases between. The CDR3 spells CASSPRTATNEKLFF. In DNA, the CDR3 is TGTGCCAGCAGCCCGAGGACAGCAACTAATGAAAAACTGTTTTTT.

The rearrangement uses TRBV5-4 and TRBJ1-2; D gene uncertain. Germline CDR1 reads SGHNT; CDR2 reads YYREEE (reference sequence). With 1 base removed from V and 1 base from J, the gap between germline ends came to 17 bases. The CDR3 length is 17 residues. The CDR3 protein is CASSLRAGGWINYGYTF. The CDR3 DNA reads TGTGCCAGCAGCTTGAGGGCGGGAGGTTGGATTAACTATGGCTACACCTTC.

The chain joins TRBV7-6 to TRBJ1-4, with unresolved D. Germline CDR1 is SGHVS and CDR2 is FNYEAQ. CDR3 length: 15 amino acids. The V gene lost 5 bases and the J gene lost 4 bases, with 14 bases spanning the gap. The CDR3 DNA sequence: TGTGCCAGCAGCGTGAATTATAGGAGTAATGAAAAACTGTTTTTT. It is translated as CASSVNYRSNEKLFF.

In DNA form, the CDR3 reads TGTGCCAGCAGCGGGCGACGAGAAACGCAGTTCTTC. Translating gives CASSGRRETQFF. The chain carries TRBV5-6 and TRBJ2-1; D gene uncertain. The CDR3 extends over 12 amino acids. Germline V gene lookup returns CDR1 SGHDT and CDR2 YYEEEE. V was shortened by 4 bases and J by 12 bases, with 14 bases between the two germline ends.

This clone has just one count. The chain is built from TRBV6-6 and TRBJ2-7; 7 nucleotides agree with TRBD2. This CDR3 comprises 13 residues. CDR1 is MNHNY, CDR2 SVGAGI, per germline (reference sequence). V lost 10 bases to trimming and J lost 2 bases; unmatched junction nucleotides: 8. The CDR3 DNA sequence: TGTGCCATCTCTAGGGAGGGCGCCTACGAGCAGTACTTC. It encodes CAISREGAYEQYF.

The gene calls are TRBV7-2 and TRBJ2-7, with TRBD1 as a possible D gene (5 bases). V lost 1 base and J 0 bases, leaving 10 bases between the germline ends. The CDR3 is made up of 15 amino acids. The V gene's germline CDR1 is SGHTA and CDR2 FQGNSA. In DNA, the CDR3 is TGTGCCAGCAGCTTAGTGGGGCTAAGCTCCTACGAGCAGTACTTC. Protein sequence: CASSLVGLSSYEQYF.

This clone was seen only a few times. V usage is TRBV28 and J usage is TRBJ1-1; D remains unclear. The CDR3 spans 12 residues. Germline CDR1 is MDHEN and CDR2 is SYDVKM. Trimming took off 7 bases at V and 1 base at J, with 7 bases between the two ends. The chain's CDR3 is CASISGNTEAFF. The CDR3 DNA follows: TGTGCCAGCATTTCGGGGAACACTGAAGCTTTCTTT.

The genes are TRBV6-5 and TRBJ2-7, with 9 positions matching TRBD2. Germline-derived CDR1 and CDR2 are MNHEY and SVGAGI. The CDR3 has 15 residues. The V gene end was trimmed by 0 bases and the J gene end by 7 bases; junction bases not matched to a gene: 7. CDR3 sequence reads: CASSYSSLAGMEQYF. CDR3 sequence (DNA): TGTGCCAGCAGTTACTCGAGTCTAGCGGGGATGGAGCAGTACTTC.

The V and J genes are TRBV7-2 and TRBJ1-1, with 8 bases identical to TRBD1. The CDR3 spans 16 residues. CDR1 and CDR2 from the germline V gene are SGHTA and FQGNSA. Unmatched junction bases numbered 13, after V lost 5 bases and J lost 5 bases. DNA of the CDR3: TGTGCCAGCAGCCCTGGGCCCACAGGGGGGAGGACTGAAGCTTTCTTT. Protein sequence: CASSPGPTGGRTEAFF.

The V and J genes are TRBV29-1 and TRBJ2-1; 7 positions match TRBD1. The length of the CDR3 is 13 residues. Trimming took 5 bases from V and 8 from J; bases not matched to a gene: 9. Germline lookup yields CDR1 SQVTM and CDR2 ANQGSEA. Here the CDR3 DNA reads TGCAGCGTTCACAGGGGAGAGACCGATGAGCAGTTCTTC. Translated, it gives CSVHRGETDEQFF.